The 8 T cell receptor beta chains in this list originate from one sample, sequenced in a study of blood T cell repertoires in COVID-19. The table came from immunoSEQ multiplex PCR; TCRdb's copy has only in-frame clones and leaves some out. There are about 380,000 clones in the sample; about 90% occur only once, and roughly 1.4% lies in the top ten. Sequences were obtained from PBMCs or T cells enriched from blood (not recorded which). The receptors derive from a young man who had recovered from COVID-19.

This clone was seen only a few times. The chain joins TRBV15 to TRBJ1-5; D gene uncertain. Deletions cut 0 bases from V and 9 bases from J, with 18 bases between. Germline V lookup: CDR1 LNHNV, CDR2 YYDKDF (reference sequence). The CDR3 runs to 16 residues. CDR3 nucleotide sequence: TGTGCCACCAGCAGAGATGGATTGTCAGGTATCCGGCCCCAGCATTTT. It codes for CATSRDGLSGIRPQHF.

This chain uses TRBV5-5 with TRBJ1-4; D possibly corresponds to TRBD1 (6 bases). V gave up 4 bases and J gave up 6 bases, with 16 bases separating them. Germline-derived CDR1 and CDR2 are SGHKS and YYEKEE (reference sequence). CDR3 length equals 15 residues. The CDR3: CASSLVGAVDEKLFF. The CDR3 nucleotides are TGTGCCAGCAGCCTGGTGGGGGCAGTTGATGAAAAACTGTTTTTT.

This chain connects TRBV6-5 to TRBJ1-6; the D gene is possibly TRBD1 (5 bases). V lost 1 base and J lost 10, with 17 bases in between. Germline lookup yields CDR1 MNHEY and CDR2 SVGAGI. This CDR3 contains 16 residues. The CDR3 loop is CASSYFRGRQGSPLHF. CDR3 DNA: TGTGCCAGCAGTTACTTCCGGGGGAGGCAAGGGTCACCCCTCCACTTT.

V gene TRBV12-3 or TRBV12-4 combines with J gene TRBJ2-7; D is uncertain. This CDR3 is 13 amino acids long. V was clipped by 6 bases and J by 3 bases, with 12 bases between them. The CDR3 loop reads CASSQVSSYEQYF. Here the CDR3 DNA reads TGTGCCAGCAGCCAGGTGTCGAGCTACGAGCAGTACTTC.

The gene calls are TRBV5-1 and TRBJ1-1, with TRBD1 matching 7 bases. Germline CDR1 and CDR2: SGHRS and YFSETQ. The CDR3 has 14 residues. The J segment lost 4 bases and the V segment lost 3 bases, leaving 6 bases of the junction unmatched. The CDR3 DNA reads TGCGCCAGCAGCTCTAACAGGGGTGGCACTGAAGCTTTCTTT. Amino acids: CASSSNRGGTEAFF.

This chain joins TRBV20-1 and TRBJ1-1; TRBD1 matches 9 bases. Germline-derived CDR1 and CDR2 are DFQATT and SNEGSKA (reference sequence). This CDR3 is built from 11 residues. Trimming took 8 bases from V and 5 from J; bases not matched to a gene: 3. This chain's CDR3 is CSPQGATEAFF. CDR3 bases: TGCAGTCCACAGGGGGCGACTGAAGCTTTCTTT.

The rearrangement joins TRBV7-8 to TRBJ1-6; D not certain. Germline V lookup: CDR1 SGHVS, CDR2 FQNEAQ. Trimming pared 2 bases from V and 0 bases from J, leaving 8 bases between. The CDR3 length is 16 residues. CDR3: CASSLRRSSYNSPLHF. The CDR3 nucleotides are TGTGCCAGCAGCTTAAGAAGGAGCTCCTATAATTCACCCCTCCACTTT.

The rearrangement links TRBV10-3 to TRBJ2-7; possibly TRBD1 for D (5 bases). Between the trimmed V and J ends, which lost 5 bases and 2 bases, there was a span of 16 bases. The CDR3 spans 15 residues. Germline V gene sequence: CDR1 ENHRY, CDR2 SYGVKD. The CDR3 loop reads CAISLGAGIAYEQYF. CDR3 sequence (DNA): TGTGCCATCAGTCTAGGGGCAGGTATAGCCTACGAGCAGTACTTC.